The 7 T cell receptor beta chains below were found in one sample sequenced in a study of glioma-infiltrating T cells. Using RNA template, CDR3s of TCR alpha and beta were amplified with iRepertoire arm-PCR. TCRdb reprocessed the multiplex PCR reads with MiXCR, giving one entry per CDR3 protein. This table has approximately 130,000 distinct CDR3 sequences, roughly a quarter appearing once. The sample taken for sequencing was glioma tissue, nonneoplastic brain tissue, or PBMCs (not recorded which). The receptors shown here come from a human donor with low-grade glioma or glioblastoma, undergoing nonglioma brain surgery, or in good health (not recorded which).

Ten or more counts support this clonotype. The chain has TRBV6-1 and TRBJ2-5, with D possibly matching TRBD2 (7 bases). Germline lookup yields CDR1 MNHNS and CDR2 SASEGT. The CDR3 covers 15 residues. With 4 bases removed from V and 5 bases from J, the gap between germline ends came to 17 bases. The CDR3 loop reads CASSGRTGGLETQYF. The CDR3 coding sequence is TGTGCCAGCAGTGGTCGGACGGGGGGCCTGGAGACCCAGTACTTC.

In the case of this clonotype: A clone one base away is much larger, so this may be a read error. The chain carries TRBV7-9 and TRBJ1-3; the D is unclear. The V end lost 7 bases, the J end lost 2 bases, and 9 bases lay between the germline ends. The CDR3 covers 13 residues. The germline V gene has CDR1 SEHNR and CDR2 FQNEAQ (reference sequence). For the CDR3, the DNA is TGTGCCAGCAAAACTACGCCTGGAAACACCATATATTTT. This translates into CASKTTPGNTIYF.

The chain couples TRBV19 to TRBJ1-2; D remains unclear. The CDR3 loop spans 12 amino acids. V was cut by 3 bases and J by 4 bases, with 6 bases left in between. Germline assignment: CDR1 LNHDA and CDR2 SQIVND (reference sequence). The CDR3 here is CASSIVSYGYTF. The CDR3 coding sequence is TGTGCCAGTAGTATCGTATCCTATGGCTACACCTTC.

The V and J genes are TRBV29-1 and TRBJ2-4; 7 nucleotides agree with TRBD2. Germline V gene data show CDR1 as SQVTM and CDR2 as ANQGSEA. With 3 bases clipped from V and 1 base from J, the junction kept 3 bases outside the gene matches. The CDR3 is 14 amino acids. CDR3 sequence (DNA): TGCAGCGTTGACCCCGGGGGGGCCAAAAACATTCAGTACTTC. It translates to CSVDPGGAKNIQYF.

V usage is TRBV24-1 and J usage is TRBJ2-5; TRBD1 matches at 9 bases. V trimming: 4 bases; J trimming: 5 bases; junction bases outside the gene matches: 10. CDR3 size: 16 residues. Germline V gene data show CDR1 as KGHDR and CDR2 as SFDVKD. In DNA form, the CDR3 reads TGTGCCACCAGTGACCGACAGGGGGGCCTCGGGGAGACCCAGTACTTC. Its protein is CATSDRQGGLGETQYF.

This chain connects TRBV7-2 to TRBJ1-1, with 7 nucleotides matching TRBD1. This CDR3 has 14 amino acids. Germline values: CDR1 SGHTA, CDR2 FQGNSA. The junction had 15 bases not matched to a gene; V was cut back by 8 bases and J by 9 bases. The CDR3 DNA reads TGTGCCAGCCGCCCCGACCCTGACAGGGAGAAAGCTTTCTTT. Amino acid sequence: CASRPDPDREKAFF. Using reference TRBV7-2 and TRBJ1-1 for the parts outside the CDR3, the full variable domain is GAGVSQSPSNKVTEKGKDVELRCDPISGHTALYWYRQSLGQGLEFLIYFQGNSAPDKSGLPSDRFSAERTGGSVSTLTIQRTQQEDSAVYLCASRPDPDREKAFFGQGTRLTVV.

This clonotype was observed a few times. The chain is built from TRBV2 and TRBJ2-2; D not certain. The CDR3 loop spans 11 amino acids. Germline assignment: CDR1 SNHLY and CDR2 FYNNEI. Deletions cut 6 bases from V and 4 bases from J, with 3 bases between. In DNA, the CDR3 is TGTGCCAGCAGAGTCACCGGGGAGCTGTTTTTT. Protein: CASRVTGELFF.